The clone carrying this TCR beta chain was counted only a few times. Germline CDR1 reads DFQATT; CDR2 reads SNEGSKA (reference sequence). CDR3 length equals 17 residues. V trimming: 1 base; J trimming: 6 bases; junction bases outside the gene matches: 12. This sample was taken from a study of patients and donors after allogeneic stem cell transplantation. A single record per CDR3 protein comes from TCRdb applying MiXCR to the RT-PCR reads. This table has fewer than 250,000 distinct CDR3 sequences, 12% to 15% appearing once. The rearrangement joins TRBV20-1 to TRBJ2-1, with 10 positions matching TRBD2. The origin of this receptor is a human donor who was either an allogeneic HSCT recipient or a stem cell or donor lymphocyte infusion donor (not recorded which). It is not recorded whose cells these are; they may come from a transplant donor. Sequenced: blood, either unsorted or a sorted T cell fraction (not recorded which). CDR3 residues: CSARAPGGSGGPNEQFF. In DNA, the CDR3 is TGCAGTGCTAGAGCTCCGGGGGGTAGCGGGGGGCCCAATGAGCAGTTCTTC.